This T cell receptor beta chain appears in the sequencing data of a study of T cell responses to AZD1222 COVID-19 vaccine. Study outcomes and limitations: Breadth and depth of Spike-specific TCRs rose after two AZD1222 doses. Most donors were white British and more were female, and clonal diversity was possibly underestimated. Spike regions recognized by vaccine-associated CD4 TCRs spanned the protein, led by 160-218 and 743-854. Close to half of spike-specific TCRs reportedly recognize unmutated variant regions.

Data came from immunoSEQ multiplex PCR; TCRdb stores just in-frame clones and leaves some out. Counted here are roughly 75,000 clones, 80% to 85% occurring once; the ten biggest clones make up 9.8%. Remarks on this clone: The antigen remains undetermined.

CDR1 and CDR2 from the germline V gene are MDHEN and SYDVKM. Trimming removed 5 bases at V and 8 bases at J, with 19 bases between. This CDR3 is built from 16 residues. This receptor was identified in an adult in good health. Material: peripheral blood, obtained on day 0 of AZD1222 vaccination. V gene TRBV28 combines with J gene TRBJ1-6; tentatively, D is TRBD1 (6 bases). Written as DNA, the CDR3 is TGTGCCAGCAGTCAAGGGACAATCGGCAGGGATTCACCCCTCCACTTT. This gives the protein CASSQGTIGRDSPLHF.